One and the same sample provided the 30 T cell receptor beta chains below, sequenced in a study of T cell responses to AZD1222 COVID-19 vaccine. The method was immunoSEQ multiplex PCR; TCRdb's version includes in-frame clones alone and lacks a portion of them. The table lists 150,000 or so clones, about 89% of them singletons. The material was peripheral blood, obtained 28 days after the second AZD1222 dose. The receptors stem from an adult who received the AZD1222 COVID-19 vaccine.

The chain uses TRBV18 and TRBJ1-5; weak D call: TRBD1 (5 bases). Germline-derived CDR1 and CDR2 are KGHSH and LQKENI. Trimming removed 2 bases at V and 6 bases at J, with 14 bases between. The CDR3 consists of 15 residues. This CDR3 reads CASSPSAGTGQPQHF. CDR3 DNA: TGTGCCAGCTCACCATCGGCAGGGACGGGTCAGCCCCAGCATTTT.

This chain connects TRBV27 to TRBJ1-6; no clear D gene. The CDR3 sequence is 15 residues long. V dropped 6 bases and J dropped 1 base, with 10 bases sitting between them. Per germline, CDR1 MNHEY and CDR2 SMNVEV (reference sequence). In DNA, the CDR3 is TGTGCCAGCAGCGAGGTAGGATCCTATAATTCACCCCTCCACTTT. Translating it yields CASSEVGSYNSPLHF.

The chain uses TRBV6-5 and TRBJ1-6, with 7 bases matching TRBD1. V gave up 0 bases and J gave up 6 bases; unmatched junction bases: 5. The CDR3 has 16 amino acids. Germline CDR1 is MNHEY and CDR2 is SVGAGI. The CDR3 sequence: CASSYSRTGSNSPLHF. CDR3 DNA: TGTGCCAGCAGTTACTCACGGACAGGCTCTAATTCACCCCTCCACTTT.

The rearrangement uses TRBV18 and TRBJ1-2, with D possibly matching TRBD1 (5 bases). The CDR3 sequence is 14 residues long. CDR1 is KGHSH and CDR2 is LQKENI in the germline V gene. Trimming took 5 bases from V and 4 from J, leaving 14 bases between them. This CDR3 is CASSYGAQSYGYTF. For the CDR3, the DNA is TGTGCCAGCTCATATGGGGCGCAGAGCTATGGCTACACCTTC.

The chain couples TRBV7-9 to TRBJ1-2, with D perhaps TRBD1 (6 bases). Trimming pared 1 base from V and 7 bases from J, leaving 13 bases between. Germline values: CDR1 SEHNR, CDR2 FQNEAQ (reference sequence). This CDR3 region has 14 residues. The CDR3 spells CASSLVTGTAGYTF. In DNA, the CDR3 is TGTGCCAGCAGCTTAGTTACAGGGACGGCTGGCTACACCTTC.

The rearrangement joins TRBV28 to TRBJ1-2, with D tentatively TRBD1 (5 bases). CDR3 length equals 16 residues. Trimming removed 3 bases at V and 3 bases at J, with 17 bases between. Per the germline V gene, CDR1 is MDHEN and CDR2 is SYDVKM. CDR3 nucleotides: TGTGCCAGCAGTTTCTCTAACTTAGGGGAGGACTATGGCTACACCTTC. Amino acids: CASSFSNLGEDYGYTF.

This sequence joins TRBV11-3 and TRBJ1-1, with TRBD1 matching 8 bases. The V gene end was trimmed by 7 bases and the J gene end by 7 bases; junction bases not matched to a gene: 11. Germline CDR1 is SGHNT and CDR2 is YENEEA. The CDR3 covers 14 residues. The CDR3 loop is CASTKYPGTGEAFF. In DNA form, the CDR3 reads TGTGCCAGCACGAAGTACCCCGGGACAGGTGAAGCTTTCTTT.

The chain carries TRBV19 and TRBJ1-5, with 7 bases matching TRBD1. CDR3 length: 17 amino acids. J gave up 0 bases and V 3 bases, and 8 bases lay outside the gene matches. Germline loops: CDR1 LNHDA, CDR2 SQIVND (reference sequence). The DNA for the CDR3 is TGTGCCAGTAGTATCTTACAGGGGAAAATTAGCAATCAGCCCCAGCATTTT. It translates to CASSILQGKISNQPQHF.

The rearrangement uses TRBV5-4 and TRBJ2-1; tentative D call: TRBD1 (7 bases). The germline V gene encodes CDR1 SGHNT and CDR2 YYREEE (reference sequence). The V gene lost 6 bases and the J gene lost 8 bases, with 15 bases spanning the gap. The CDR3 totals 13 residues. For the CDR3, the DNA is TGTGCCAGCACCCGACAGGGAGGAGATGAGCAGTTCTTC. Translated: CASTRQGGDEQFF.

The gene calls are TRBV19 and TRBJ1-1, with D hard to call. CDR1 LNHDA and CDR2 SQIVND come from the germline V gene (reference sequence). V lost 7 bases, J lost 0 bases, and 9 bases lay in between. This CDR3 has 13 residues. This CDR3 is CASIGILNTEAFF. Written as DNA, the CDR3 is TGTGCCAGTATCGGCATACTGAACACTGAAGCTTTCTTT.

In its sample, this clone was seen once. The gene calls are TRBV5-1 and TRBJ2-7; D possibly matches TRBD1 or TRBD2 (5 bases each). The CDR3 length is 15 residues. In germline, CDR1 is SGHRS, CDR2 YFSETQ. V was trimmed by 3 bases and J by 5 bases, leaving 18 bases between them. The chain's CDR3 is CASSWAGTPPNEQYF. The CDR3 DNA reads TGCGCCAGCAGCTGGGCCGGGACGCCTCCGAACGAGCAGTACTTC. Based on the CDR3 plus reference TRBV5-1 and TRBJ2-7, the full variable domain is KAGVTQTPRYLIKTRGQQVTLSCSPISGHRSVSWYQQTPGQGLQFLFEYFSETQRNKGNFPGRFSGRQFSNSRSEMNVSTLELGDSALYLCASSWAGTPPNEQYFGPGTRLTVT.

The genes are TRBV3-1 (or the pseudogene TRBV3-2) and TRBJ1-5; D ambiguous. Per germline, CDR1 LGHDT and CDR2 YNNKEL (reference sequence). Trimming stripped 0 bases from V and 0 bases from J, with 6 bases between. There are 15 residues in the CDR3. The CDR3 sequence is CASSQEGISNQPQHF. The CDR3 DNA sequence: TGTGCCAGCAGCCAAGAGGGGATTAGCAATCAGCCCCAGCATTTT.

The rearrangement links TRBV7-6 to TRBJ1-6; TRBD1 agrees at 9 bases. The CDR3 has 17 amino acids. Looked up from germline, CDR1 is SGHVS and CDR2 is FNYEAQ. Trimming cost V 0 bases and J 7 bases; bases outside gene matches: 7. CDR3 bases: TGTGCCAGCAGCTTAGCAAGCTCCGGGACAGGGAATTCACCCCTCCACTTT. It translates to CASSLASSGTGNSPLHF.

This clone has a single count. The rearrangement joins TRBV3-1 (or the pseudogene TRBV3-2) to TRBJ1-1; a weak D match, TRBD1 (6 bases). Trimming shortened V by 0 bases and J by 2 bases, and 16 bases separated the two germline ends. The V gene's germline CDR1 is LGHDT and CDR2 YNNKEL (reference sequence). The CDR3 has 17 residues. CDR3 sequence reads: CASSQDPGHRINTEAFF. In DNA, the CDR3 is TGTGCCAGCAGCCAAGATCCGGGACACCGGATTAACACTGAAGCTTTCTTT.

V is TRBV28 and J is TRBJ1-2, with a tentative D call TRBD1 (6 bases). The germline V gene has CDR1 MDHEN and CDR2 SYDVKM. Deletions cut 6 bases from V and 10 bases from J, with 18 bases between. This CDR3 comprises 13 residues. CDR3 sequence (DNA): TGTGCCAGCAGCTCCCTTCCCACAGGGAACTACACCTTC. Translated, it gives CASSSLPTGNYTF.

This chain connects TRBV5-1 to TRBJ2-5; 9 bases are shared with TRBD1. Germline assignment: CDR1 SGHRS and CDR2 YFSETQ. J was trimmed by 4 bases and V by 1 base; bases with no gene match: 5. The CDR3 has 15 residues. The CDR3 DNA reads TGCGCCAGCAGCTTGAACACAGGGGGCGCAGAGACCCAGTACTTC. Its translation: CASSLNTGGAETQYF.

This sequence joins TRBV7-2 and TRBJ1-1; possible D gene TRBD1, 5 bases. This CDR3 spans 12 amino acids. V dropped 5 bases and J dropped 3 bases, with 7 bases sitting between them. Germline-derived CDR1 and CDR2 are SGHTA and FQGNSA. The CDR3 DNA is TGTGCCAGCAGCAGACAGTACACTGAAGCTTTCTTT. Amino acids: CASSRQYTEAFF.

The chain links TRBV7-3 to TRBJ1-1; 7 bases are a match to TRBD1. The germline CDR1 and CDR2 sequences are SGHTA and FQGTGA. The CDR3 extends over 13 amino acids. V lost 3 bases and J lost 4; bases outside the gene matches: 2. CDR3 DNA: TGTGCCAGCAGCTTTCGACAGGGCACTGAAGCTTTCTTT. Protein: CASSFRQGTEAFF.

J is TRBJ1-1 and V is TRBV7-9, with D unresolved. The CDR3 sequence is 14 residues long. Germline V gives CDR1 SEHNR, CDR2 FQNEAQ (reference sequence). V was pared by 5 bases and J by 0 bases, with 10 bases between. The CDR3 DNA reads as TGTGCCAGCAGCCCCGAGAGGGTGAACACTGAAGCTTTCTTT. Residues: CASSPERVNTEAFF.

The chain couples TRBV4-3 to TRBJ1-5; D gene unclear. In germline, CDR1 is LGHNA, CDR2 YSLEER. This CDR3 has 13 amino acids. V lost 4 bases and J lost 1, with 5 bases in between. The CDR3 DNA reads TGCGCCAGCAGCCTAGGAAGCAATCAGCCCCAGCATTTT. It encodes CASSLGSNQPQHF.

The chain uses TRBV14 and TRBJ2-1; D unresolved. The length of the CDR3 is 14 residues. V lost 0 bases, J lost 10 bases, and 13 bases lay in between. The germline gives CDR1 SGHDN, CDR2 FVKESK. DNA for the CDR3: TGTGCCAGCAGCCAAGATTGGCTATATAAGGAGCAGTTCTTC. Amino acid sequence: CASSQDWLYKEQFF.

J is TRBJ2-7 and V is TRBV28; D unresolved. CDR3 length: 11 residues. Trimming cost V 6 bases and J 0 bases, with 3 bases left between them. Germline CDR1 is MDHEN and CDR2 is SYDVKM. The DNA of the CDR3 is TGTGCCAGCAGCTACTCCTACGAGCAGTACTTC. It specifies CASSYSYEQYF. Full variable domain (missing parts from reference TRBV28 and TRBJ2-7): DVKVTQSSRYLVKRTGEKVFLECVQDMDHENMFWYRQDPGLGLRLIYFSYDVKMKEKGDIPEGYSVSREKKERFSLILESASTNQTSMYLCASSYSYEQYFGPGTRLTVT.

The V gene is TRBV12-3 or TRBV12-4, the J gene TRBJ2-7; D possibly corresponds to TRBD2 (5 bases). The V gene lost 7 bases and the J gene lost 6 bases, with 13 bases spanning the gap. The CDR3 has 12 amino acids. The CDR3 is CASTTRRREQYF. For the CDR3, the DNA is TGTGCCAGCACCACTAGGAGGCGCGAGCAGTACTTC.

This chain joins TRBV7-6 and TRBJ2-7; 12 nucleotides line up with TRBD2. Losses at the gene ends were 1 base for V and 11 bases for J; bases not matched to a gene: 9. The CDR3 covers 15 residues. Germline V gene data show CDR1 as SGHVS and CDR2 as FNYEAQ. CDR3 DNA: TGTGCCAGCAGCTTAGTTGCTAGCGGGAGGGCCGATGAGTACTTC. This gives the protein CASSLVASGRADEYF.

V usage is TRBV3-1 (or the pseudogene TRBV3-2) and J usage is TRBJ1-2, with D unclear. Looked up from germline, CDR1 is LGHDT and CDR2 is YNNKEL (reference sequence). The ends were cut back, 1 base at V and 8 bases at J, with 14 bases in the middle. This CDR3 has 14 amino acids. The CDR3 reads CASSQGTAAVGYTF. The CDR3 bases are TGTGCCAGCAGCCAAGGGACTGCGGCGGTAGGCTACACCTTC.

Comments on this clone: In the same sample, other DNA sequences code for this CDR3. The chain has TRBV7-9 and TRBJ2-5; D is unclear. The CDR3 sequence is 11 residues long. Germline loops: CDR1 SEHNR, CDR2 FQNEAQ (reference sequence). The V end was cut by 3 bases, the J end by 1 base, with 0 bases between. CDR3 loop: CASSFQETQYF. CDR3 in DNA: TGTGCCAGCAGCTTCCAAGAGACCCAGTACTTC.

The chain has TRBV15 and TRBJ1-6; D is unclear. The CDR3 has 14 residues. Per the germline V gene, CDR1 is LNHNV and CDR2 is YYDKDF (reference sequence). Trimming cost V 0 bases and J 9 bases, with 9 bases left between them. The CDR3 bases are TGTGCCACCAGCAGAGATATTAACGGTTCACCCCTCCACTTT. It translates to CATSRDINGSPLHF.

This clone has a single count. This sequence joins TRBV7-9 and TRBJ2-3, with 13 positions matching TRBD2. Germline trimming cut 5 bases from V and 2 bases from J; bases unmatched to any gene: 4. The CDR3 has 16 amino acids. Germline assignment: CDR1 SEHNR and CDR2 FQNEAQ (reference sequence). The DNA of the CDR3 is TGTGCCAGCAGCGCCGGGACTAGCGGGGTCACAGATACGCAGTATTTT. This gives the protein CASSAGTSGVTDTQYF.

The gene calls are TRBV7-2 and TRBJ1-5, with D uncertain. CDR3 length: 14 residues. Germline V gene lookup returns CDR1 SGHTA and CDR2 FQGNSA. V shed 4 bases and J shed 6 bases, with 13 bases lying between them. The CDR3, as DNA: TGTGCCAGCAGCTCAATGGGTGGAGGTCAGCCCCAGCATTTT. Encoded protein: CASSSMGGGQPQHF. The full variable domain, its missing parts supplied by reference TRBV7-2 and TRBJ1-5, is GAGVSQSPSNKVTEKGKDVELRCDPISGHTALYWYRQSLGQGLEFLIYFQGNSAPDKSGLPSDRFSAERTGGSVSTLTIQRTQQEDSAVYLCASSSMGGGQPQHFGDGTRLSIL.

The rearrangement links TRBV13 to TRBJ2-2, with 9 bases lining up with TRBD1. V lost 5 bases and J lost 3; bases outside the gene matches: 4. The V gene's germline CDR1 is PRHDT and CDR2 FYEKMQ (reference sequence). The CDR3 runs 15 residues. CDR3 DNA sequence: TGTGCCAGCAGCCAAGACAGGGGGTACACCGGGGAGCTGTTTTTT. This gives the protein CASSQDRGYTGELFF.